Following are 3 T cell receptor beta chains from one sample sequenced in a study of cytomegalovirus exposure and HLA in healthy donors. The PCR used 60 Vbeta and 13 Jbeta primers. Libraries were prepared by immunoSEQ multiplex PCR; TCRdb keeps only in-frame clonotypes and omits some of them. Seen here are about 160,000 clones, nearly 80% observed once, and the top ten hold around 0.89%. The sample was PBMCs. The receptors here all came from a woman in her 50s in good health and CMV-seropositive.

The chain joins TRBV28 to TRBJ2-7; 12 bases map to TRBD1. The CDR3 runs 14 residues. CDR1 MDHEN and CDR2 SYDVKM come from the germline V gene. With V trimmed by 7 bases and J by 4 bases, 5 bases remained unmatched. The CDR3 DNA sequence: TGTGCCAGCACCCCGGGACAGGGGGCGTACGAGCAGTACTTC. It encodes CASTPGQGAYEQYF.

The rearrangement joins TRBV7-6 to TRBJ2-2; D is perhaps TRBD1 (6 bases). CDR1 SGHVS and CDR2 FNYEAQ come from the germline V gene. The CDR3 has 14 residues. V was cut by 5 bases and J by 1 base, with 8 bases left in between. DNA of the CDR3: TGTGCCAGCAGCCCGACAGGGAACACCGGGGAGCTGTTTTTT. This sequence encodes CASSPTGNTGELFF.

This rearrangement joins TRBV19 to TRBJ1-5, with 7 bases that match TRBD1. With V trimmed by 3 bases and J by 0 bases, 5 bases remained unmatched. This CDR3 has 16 residues. CDR1 is LNHDA and CDR2 is SQIVND in the germline V gene (reference sequence). CDR3 in amino acids: CASSIITGVSNQPQHF. For the CDR3, the DNA is TGTGCCAGTAGTATCATAACAGGGGTTAGCAATCAGCCCCAGCATTTT.